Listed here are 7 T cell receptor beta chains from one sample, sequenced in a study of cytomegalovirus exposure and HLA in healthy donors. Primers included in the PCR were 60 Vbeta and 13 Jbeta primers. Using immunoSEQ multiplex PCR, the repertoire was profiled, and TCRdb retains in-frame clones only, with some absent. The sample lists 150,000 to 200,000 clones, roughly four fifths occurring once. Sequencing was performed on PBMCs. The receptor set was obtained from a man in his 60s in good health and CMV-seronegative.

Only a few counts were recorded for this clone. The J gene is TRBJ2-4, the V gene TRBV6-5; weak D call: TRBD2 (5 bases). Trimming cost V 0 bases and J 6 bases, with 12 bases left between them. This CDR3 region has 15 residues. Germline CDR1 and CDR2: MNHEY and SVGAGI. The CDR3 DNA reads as TGTGCCAGCAGTTACTCGGGAGCTCCGGGAAACATTCAGTACTTC. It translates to CASSYSGAPGNIQYF.

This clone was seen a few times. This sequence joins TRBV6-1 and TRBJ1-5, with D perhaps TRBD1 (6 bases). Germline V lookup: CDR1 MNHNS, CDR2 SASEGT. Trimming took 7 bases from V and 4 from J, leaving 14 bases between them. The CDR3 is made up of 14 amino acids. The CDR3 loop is CASNRDAENQPQHF. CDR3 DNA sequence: TGTGCCAGCAACAGGGACGCGGAGAATCAGCCCCAGCATTTT.

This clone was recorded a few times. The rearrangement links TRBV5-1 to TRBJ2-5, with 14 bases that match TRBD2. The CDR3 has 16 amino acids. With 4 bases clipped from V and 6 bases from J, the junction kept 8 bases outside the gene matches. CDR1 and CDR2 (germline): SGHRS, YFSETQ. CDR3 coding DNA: TGCGCCAGCAGCCACGGGACTAGCGGGAGTGGTCAGACCCAGTACTTC. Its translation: CASSHGTSGSGQTQYF.

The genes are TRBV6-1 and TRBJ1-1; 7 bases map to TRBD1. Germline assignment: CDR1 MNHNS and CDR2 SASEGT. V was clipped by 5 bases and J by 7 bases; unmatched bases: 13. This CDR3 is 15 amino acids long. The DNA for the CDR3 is TGTGCCAGCAGTCTCGGACAGGAGCCGTACTATGAAGCTTTCTTT. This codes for CASSLGQEPYYEAFF.

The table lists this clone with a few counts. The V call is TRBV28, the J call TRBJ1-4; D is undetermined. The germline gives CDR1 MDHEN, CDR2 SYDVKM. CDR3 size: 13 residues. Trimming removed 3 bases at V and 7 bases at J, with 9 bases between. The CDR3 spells CASSLEVPEKLFF. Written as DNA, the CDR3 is TGTGCCAGCAGTTTGGAGGTCCCTGAAAAACTGTTTTTT.

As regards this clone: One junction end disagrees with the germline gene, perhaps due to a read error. The CDR3 sequence is CSSSLAPFGAYYNEQFF. CDR3 DNA: TGTTCCAGCAGCTTAGCTCCCTTTGGGGCTTACTACAATGAGCAGTTCTTC. The chain recombines TRBV7-9 with TRBJ2-1; D is perhaps TRBD1 (5 bases). Germline V gene lookup returns CDR1 SEHNR and CDR2 FQNEAQ (reference sequence). The CDR3 is made up of 17 amino acids. The entire variable domain, with the rest obtained from reference TRBV7-9 and TRBJ2-1, is as follows: DTGVSQNPRHKITKRGQNVTFRCDPISEHNRLYWYRQTLGQGPEFLTYFQNEAQLEKSRLLSDRFSAERPKGSFSTLEIQRTEQGDSAMYLCSSSLAPFGAYYNEQFFGPGTRLTVL.

The CDR3 nucleotides are TGTGCCAGCAGTTTAGGGGGCGGTGGGAACAATGAGCAGTTCTTC. This encodes CASSLGGGGNNEQFF. V gene TRBV28 combines with J gene TRBJ2-1; D is perhaps TRBD1 (6 bases). This CDR3 is built from 15 residues. Per germline, CDR1 MDHEN and CDR2 SYDVKM. The V gene lost 2 bases and the J gene lost 5 bases, with 13 bases spanning the gap.